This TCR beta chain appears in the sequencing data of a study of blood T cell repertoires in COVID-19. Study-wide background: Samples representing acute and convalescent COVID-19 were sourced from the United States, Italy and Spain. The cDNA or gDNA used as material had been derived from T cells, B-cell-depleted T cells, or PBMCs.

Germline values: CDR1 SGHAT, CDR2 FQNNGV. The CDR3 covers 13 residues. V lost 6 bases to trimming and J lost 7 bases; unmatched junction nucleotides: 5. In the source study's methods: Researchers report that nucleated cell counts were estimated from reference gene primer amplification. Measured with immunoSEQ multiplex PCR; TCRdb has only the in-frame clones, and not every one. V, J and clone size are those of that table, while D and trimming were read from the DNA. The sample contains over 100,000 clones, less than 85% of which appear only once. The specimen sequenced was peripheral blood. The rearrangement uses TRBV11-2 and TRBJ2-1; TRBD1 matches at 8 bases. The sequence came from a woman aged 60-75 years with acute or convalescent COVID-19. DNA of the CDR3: TGTGCCAGCAGTTATACAGGGGGGAATGAGCAGTTCTTC. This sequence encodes CASSYTGGNEQFF.